The clone carrying this T cell receptor (beta chain) was counted only a few times. Its antigen is unknown. The sample comes from a study of blood T cells in healthy people across ages. Study-wide points: Per million T cells, TCR beta diversity dropped about linearly as age rose. Expanded clonotype shifts may have been confounded, as the donors had an unknown CMV status.

Alongside a J-beta primer mix, a sample-barcoded 5' primer served in a second PCR lasting roughly 7 to 12 cycles. Every cDNA was tagged by a template-switch adaptor with 12 random nucleotides. TCRdb re-analysed the 5' RACE reads in MiXCR, keeping a single row per CDR3 protein. The sample has about 1.5 million distinct CDR3 sequences; 42% are singletons. The germline V gene encodes CDR1 ENHRY and CDR2 SYGVKD. The CDR3 is 15 amino acids. V lost 2 bases and J 6 bases, leaving 11 bases between the germline ends. This clonotype was obtained from a woman aged 18-30 years in good health. Material: blood. The chain recombines TRBV10-3 with TRBJ1-6; D is perhaps TRBD1 (6 bases). The CDR3 protein is CAISEQGGGNSPLHF. The CDR3, as DNA: TGTGCCATCAGTGAGCAAGGGGGGGGTAATTCACCCCTCCACTTT.